The rows below give T cell receptor beta chains drawn from one sample of a study of T cell changes during pregnancy in multiple sclerosis. Measured with immunoSEQ multiplex PCR; TCRdb has only the in-frame clones, and not every one. The data show 57,000 or so clones, 90% seen once. The input for sequencing was peripheral blood, taken in the third trimester of pregnancy. These receptors came from a female donor in good health, enrolled as a control in a pregnancy study. Each CDR3 is given with its conserved first and last residue. Fields, in order: V gene, D gene, clone size, J gene, CDR3 DNA, CDR3 protein. D genes are given only for firm matches. Size is omitted from some rows. Given values are once, few, many or a class for expanded clones.

TRBV2	.	.	TRBJ1-1	TGTGCCAGCAGAGGGCTGGGGGGGGTTAACACTGAAGCTTTCTTT	CASRGLGGVNTEAFF
TRBV12-5	.	.	TRBJ2-5	TGTGCTAGTGGTTTGGTGGGGGCGGGAGAGGAGACCCAGTACTTC	CASGLVGAGEETQYF
TRBV4-1	.	.	TRBJ1-3	TGCGCCAGCAGCCAAAACTCCGCAAAGGGAAACACCATATATTTT	CASSQNSAKGNTIYF
TRBV19	TRBD1	.	TRBJ2-2	TGTGCCAGCTCGGGGACAGCGAACACCGGGGAGCTGTTTTTT	CASSGTANTGELFF
TRBV10-3	.	once	TRBJ2-7	TGTGCCATCAGTTTCGGGTCTAAGAGCTCCTACGAGCAGTACTTC	CAISFGSKSSYEQYF
TRBV27	TRBD1	.	TRBJ1-5	TGTGCCAGCAGTCCTGGGACAGGGGGTCGGAAGCAGCCCCAGCATTTT	CASSPGTGGRKQPQHF
TRBV7-2	TRBD2	.	TRBJ2-7	TGTGCCAGCAGCTCGGGGGGGGTTAGGGAGCAGTACTTC	CASSSGGVREQYF
TRBV5-4	.	.	TRBJ2-5	TGTGCCAGCAGCCAGGCGCAAGAGACCCAGTACTTC	CASSQAQETQYF
TRBV6-6	TRBD1	.	TRBJ2-7	TGTGCCAGCAGACCGGGACAGGGTGTTAGGGAGCAGTACTTC	CASRPGQGVREQYF
TRBV6-1	TRBD2	once	TRBJ2-7	TGTGCCAGCATTTCAAGGGCGGGAGCCAACTACGAGCAGTACTTC	CASISRAGANYEQYF
TRBV30	.	.	TRBJ1-2	TGTGCCTGGAGACCGGGGGGAAACTATGGCTACACCTTC	CAWRPGGNYGYTF
TRBV9	TRBD1	.	TRBJ2-7	TGTGCCAGCAGCGCCCGGACAGGGATCGACGAGCAGTACTTC	CASSARTGIDEQYF
TRBV7-6	.	.	TRBJ2-1	TGTGCCAGCAGCTTCCTCCAGGGCGATGAGCAGTTCTTC	CASSFLQGDEQFF
TRBV10-1	.	.	TRBJ1-3	TGCGCCAGCAGTGCAGGGCCTGGAAACACCATATATTTT	CASSAGPGNTIYF
TRBV14	.	.	TRBJ2-6	TGTGCCAGCAGCCAAGTCAAAGGAGACGCAGGGGCCAACGTCCTGACTTTC	CASSQVKGDAGANVLTF
TRBV19	TRBD1	.	TRBJ1-6	TGTGCCAGTACGCAGGGGGCCAATAATTCACCCCTCCACTTT	CASTQGANNSPLHF
TRBV7-2	TRBD2	.	TRBJ2-1	TGTGCCAGCAGCTTAGATAGCGGGAGGGCCGGTGAGCAGTTCTTC	CASSLDSGRAGEQFF
TRBV11-2	TRBD1	.	TRBJ2-5	TGTGCCAGCAGCTCCGCATCGACAGGGCCAGAGACCCAGTACTTC	CASSSASTGPETQYF
TRBV15	.	once	TRBJ2-4	TGTGCCACCAGCAGAGGACGGCACGACGTCCTCGGGTCCAAAAACATTCAGTACTTC	CATSRGRHDVLGSKNIQYF
TRBV11-2	TRBD2	.	TRBJ2-1	TGTGCCAGCAGGCTAGCGGTACTAGCGGGGGGGGAGCGGTTCTTC	CASRLAVLAGGERFF
TRBV6-1	TRBD2	.	TRBJ2-3	TGTGCCAGCAGTGAATATGGGGATAGCGGGGGGGCAGCAGATACGCAGTATTTT	CASSEYGDSGGAADTQYF
TRBV19	TRBD2	.	TRBJ2-1	TGTGCCAGTAGTATAGGCTCTCTAGCGGGGGGGCGGGATGAGCAGTTCTTC	CASSIGSLAGGRDEQFF
TRBV6-4	.	.	TRBJ1-2	TGTGCCAGCAGTGACTCGGATATAGGACAGCCGAACTATGGCTACACCTTC	CASSDSDIGQPNYGYTF
TRBV7-2	.	.	TRBJ2-2	TGTGCCAGCAGCTCCCGAAACAGGAACACCGGGGAGCTGTTTTTT	CASSSRNRNTGELFF
TRBV5-1	.	.	TRBJ2-7	TGCGCCAGCAGCTTGGGATGGACAGCCCTCAACTACGAGCAGTACTTC	CASSLGWTALNYEQYF
TRBV2	TRBD1	.	TRBJ1-5	TGTGCCAGCAGAGCACGGGGCAGGGGGCTGTTGAGCAATCAGCCCCAGCATTTT	CASRARGRGLLSNQPQHF
TRBV6-5	.	.	TRBJ2-2	TGTGCCAGCAGCTTAGGAGGGGCCGGGGAGCTGTTTTTT	CASSLGGAGELFF
TRBV7-2	.	.	TRBJ2-3	TGTGCCAGCACCAAGCCGAGGGGGTTTAGCACAGATACGCAGTATTTT	CASTKPRGFSTDTQYF
TRBV18	TRBD1	.	TRBJ2-7	TGTGCCAGCTCACCACCGCAGGGGGCTTACGAGCAGTACTTC	CASSPPQGAYEQYF
TRBV6-1	.	.	TRBJ1-4	TGTGCCAGCAAAGGACAACAGTTCTTTAATGAAAAACTGTTTTTT	CASKGQQFFNEKLFF
TRBV6-5	.	few	TRBJ1-1	TGTGCCAGCAGTTACGGGGCGGCAGGGGACACTGAAGCTTTCTTT	CASSYGAAGDTEAFF
TRBV6-5	TRBD2	.	TRBJ2-1	TGTGCCAGCAGTCGACTAGCGGGGGGCTACAATGAGCAGTTCTTC	CASSRLAGGYNEQFF
TRBV6-1	TRBD1	.	TRBJ1-5	TGTGCCAGCAGTGGGACAGGGTTTCAGCCCCAGCATTTT	CASSGTGFQPQHF
TRBV5-6	.	.	TRBJ2-5	TGTGCCAGCAGCCGAACCGGGTCGAGCAGCCAGACCCAGTACTTC	CASSRTGSSSQTQYF
TRBV19	TRBD2	.	TRBJ2-1	TGTGCCAGTAGCGTACTAGCGGACGACAATGAGCAGTTCTTC	CASSVLADDNEQFF
TRBV7-2	TRBD2	.	TRBJ2-2	TGTGCCAGCAGCGAACTAGCGGGAGGGCCCGGGGAGCTGTTTTTT	CASSELAGGPGELFF
TRBV11-2	TRBD2	.	TRBJ2-7	TGTGCCAGCAGCTTAGTCGGCGGGGGGTATTACGAGCAGTACTTC	CASSLVGGGYYEQYF
TRBV7-2	TRBD1	.	TRBJ1-3	TGTGCCAGCAGCTCCCGGACAGGGGGGAGCTCTGGAAACACCATATATTTT	CASSSRTGGSSGNTIYF
TRBV5-1	.	.	TRBJ2-1	TGCGCCAGCAGCTTTATAGCGGAGAGGGACAATGAGCAGTTCTTC	CASSFIAERDNEQFF
TRBV6-6	TRBD1	.	TRBJ2-7	TGTGCCAGCAGTACAAAGGGGGCTACCTACGAGCAGTACTTC	CASSTKGATYEQYF
TRBV29-1	TRBD1	few	TRBJ1-1	TGCAGCGGCAGGGGACAGATGAACACTGAAGCTTTCTTT	CSGRGQMNTEAFF
TRBV7-2	.	.	TRBJ1-4	TGTGCCAGCAGCTTGGGAGGGTATGAAAAACTGTTTTTT	CASSLGGYEKLFF
TRBV11-3	.	.	TRBJ1-1	TGTGCCAGCAGCGTATCAGGGACTGAAGCTTTCTTT	CASSVSGTEAFF
TRBV14	TRBD2	.	TRBJ2-1	TGTGCCAGCAGCCAGGGACTAGGATCCCAGGCGGGCTCCTACAATGAGCAGTTCTTC	CASSQGLGSQAGSYNEQFF
TRBV5-1	TRBD2	.	TRBJ2-3	TGCGCCAGCAGTAGCGGGAGCCCAGCAGATACGCAGTATTTT	CASSSGSPADTQYF
TRBV7-2	TRBD1	.	TRBJ2-7	TGTGCCAGCAGGAGAGACAGGGGAGGCGAGCAGTACTTC	CASRRDRGGEQYF
TRBV6-6	TRBD2	.	TRBJ2-3	TGTGCCAGCATTGAAATAGCGGGGAGCACAGATACGCAGTATTTT	CASIEIAGSTDTQYF
TRBV5-4	TRBD2	.	TRBJ2-3	TGTGCCAGCAGCTCGACTAGCGGGAGGTTAGATACGCAGTATTTT	CASSSTSGRLDTQYF
TRBV7-2	.	.	TRBJ1-2	TGTGCCAGCAGCCCCATCGGGGTTCTTGGCTACACCTTC	CASSPIGVLGYTF
TRBV15	.	.	TRBJ2-7	TGTGCCACCAGCGAGACGGGCGAGCAGTACTTC	CATSETGEQYF